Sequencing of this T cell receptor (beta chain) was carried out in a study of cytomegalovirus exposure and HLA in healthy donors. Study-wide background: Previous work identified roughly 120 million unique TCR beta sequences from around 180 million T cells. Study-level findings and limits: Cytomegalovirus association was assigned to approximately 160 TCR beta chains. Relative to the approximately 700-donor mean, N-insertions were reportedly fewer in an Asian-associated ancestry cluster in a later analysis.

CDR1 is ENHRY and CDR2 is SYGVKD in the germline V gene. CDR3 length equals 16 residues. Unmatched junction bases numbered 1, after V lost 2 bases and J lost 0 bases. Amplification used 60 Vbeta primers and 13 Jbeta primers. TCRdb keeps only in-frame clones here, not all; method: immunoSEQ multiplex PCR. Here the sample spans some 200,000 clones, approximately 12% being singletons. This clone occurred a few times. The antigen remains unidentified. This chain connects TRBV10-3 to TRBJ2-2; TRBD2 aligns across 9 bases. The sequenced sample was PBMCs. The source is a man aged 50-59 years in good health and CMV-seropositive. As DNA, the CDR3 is TGTGCCATCAGTGAGATAGCGGGGGCGAACACCGGGGAGCTGTTTTTT. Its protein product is CAISEIAGANTGELFF.